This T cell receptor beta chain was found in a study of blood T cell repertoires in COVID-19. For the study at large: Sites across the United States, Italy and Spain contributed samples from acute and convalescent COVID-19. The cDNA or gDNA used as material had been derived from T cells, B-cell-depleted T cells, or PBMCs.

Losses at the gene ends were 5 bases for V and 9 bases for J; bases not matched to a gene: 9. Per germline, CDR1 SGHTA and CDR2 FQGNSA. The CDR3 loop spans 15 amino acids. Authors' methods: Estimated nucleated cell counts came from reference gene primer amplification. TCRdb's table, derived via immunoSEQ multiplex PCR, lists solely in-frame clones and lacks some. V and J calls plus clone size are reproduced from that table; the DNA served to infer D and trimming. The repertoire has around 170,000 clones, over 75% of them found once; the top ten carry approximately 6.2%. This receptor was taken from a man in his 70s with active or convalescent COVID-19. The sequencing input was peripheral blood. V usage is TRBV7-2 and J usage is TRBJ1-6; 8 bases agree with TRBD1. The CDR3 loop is CASSPTGVYASPLHF. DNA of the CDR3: TGTGCCAGCAGCCCGACAGGGGTGTACGCTTCACCCCTCCACTTT.